These 10 T cell receptor beta chains came from one sample sequenced in a study of T-cell memory formation after mild COVID-19. MiXCR was run by TCRdb on the 5' RACE reads, yielding one entry per CDR3 protein. This sample carries under 300,000 distinct CDR3 sequences, approximately 19% of them seen once, and the ten largest clones take 23%. Sample: PBMCs or a T cell subset sorted from them (not recorded which). The source of these receptors is a man between 18 and 29 years old who had mild COVID-19 (a few samples of this study predate the infection). Cell type and time point are not known.

This clonotype has a handful of counts. The J gene is TRBJ1-3, the V gene TRBV6-6, with D possibly matching TRBD1 (6 bases). Germline V gives CDR1 MNHNY, CDR2 SVGAGI (reference sequence). This CDR3 has 12 residues. Trimming left V 8 bases short and J 6 bases short, with 11 bases between. CDR3 nucleotides: TGTGCCAGCGGGCCAGGGGAAAACACCATATATTTT. Translation: CASGPGENTIYF.

This clonotype has only a few counts. V gene TRBV7-8 combines with J gene TRBJ1-1; D ambiguous. The V end was cut by 6 bases, the J end by 0 bases, with 11 bases between. Germline values: CDR1 SGHVS, CDR2 FQNEAQ. The CDR3 has 14 residues. CDR3 protein: CASRAGAVNTEAFF. The CDR3 bases are TGTGCCAGCAGGGCAGGAGCGGTGAACACTGAAGCTTTCTTT.

This clonotype was detected a few times. This chain uses TRBV14 with TRBJ2-3; D assignment may be TRBD1 or TRBD2 (6 bases each). The germline V and J ends were trimmed by 3 bases and 0 bases, with 10 bases remaining between them. The V gene's germline CDR1 is SGHDN and CDR2 FVKESK. The CDR3 contains 15 residues. The CDR3 region has the DNA TGTGCCAGCAGCCATCGAGGGGGGAGCACAGATACGCAGTATTTT. It translates to CASSHRGGSTDTQYF.

The V and J genes are TRBV12-3 or TRBV12-4 and TRBJ2-2; D might be TRBD1 or TRBD2, each matching 5 bases. V lost 7 bases to trimming and J lost 6 bases, with 15 bases between them. The CDR3 is 14 residues long. CDR3 loop: CASIPIGAPGELFF. CDR3 nucleotides: TGTGCCAGCATCCCGATCGGGGCTCCCGGGGAGCTGTTTTTT.

This clonotype came up a few times. V gene TRBV5-1 combines with J gene TRBJ2-5; 8 positions match TRBD1. V gave up 1 base and J gave up 4 bases; unmatched junction bases: 9. The CDR3 length is 16 residues. Germline CDR1 SGHRS, CDR2 YFSETQ. Written as DNA, the CDR3 is TGCGCCAGCAGCTTGACAGGGGGTATTTCCAGAGAGACCCAGTACTTC. This gives the protein CASSLTGGISRETQYF.

J is TRBJ2-7 and V is TRBV7-2, with 7 positions matching TRBD2. From germline, CDR1 is SGHTA and CDR2 FQGNSA. The ends lost 0 bases at V and 4 bases at J; junction bases unmatched: 9. This CDR3 is built from 16 residues. The CDR3 protein is CASSLAGAGRAYEQYF. CDR3 DNA: TGTGCCAGCAGCTTAGCAGGCGCAGGGAGGGCATACGAGCAGTACTTC.

The CDR3 here is CASRGGLNTDTQYF. The CDR3 nucleotides read TGTGCCAGCAGGGGGGGACTGAACACAGATACGCAGTATTTT. The chain uses TRBV28 and TRBJ2-3; the D gene is possibly TRBD2 (6 bases). CDR3 length: 14 amino acids. Trimming removed 6 bases from V and 2 bases from J, with 12 bases in between. Germline assignment: CDR1 MDHEN and CDR2 SYDVKM. Drawing the rest from reference TRBV28 and TRBJ2-3, the complete variable domain is DVKVTQSSRYLVKRTGEKVFLECVQDMDHENMFWYRQDPGLGLRLIYFSYDVKMKEKGDIPEGYSVSREKKERFSLILESASTNQTSMYLCASRGGLNTDTQYFGPGTRLTVL.

The CDR3 bases are TGCGCCAGCAGCTTGACAGGGGACAACATTCAGTACTTC. Amino acid sequence: CASSLTGDNIQYF. This chain links TRBV5-1 with TRBJ2-4, with 7 bases that match TRBD1. Germline CDR1 reads SGHRS; CDR2 reads YFSETQ. The V gene end was trimmed by 1 base and the J gene end by 7 bases; junction bases not matched to a gene: 2. This CDR3 is 13 amino acids long.

The chain is built from TRBV7-9 and TRBJ2-5; TRBD2 is a possible D gene (6 bases). The length of the CDR3 is 15 residues. Germline V gene data show CDR1 as SEHNR and CDR2 as FQNEAQ (reference sequence). V lost 2 bases and J 5 bases, leaving 15 bases between the germline ends. Written as DNA, the CDR3 is TGTGCCAGCAGCTTAACGGGTAACCTAGCGGAGACCCAGTACTTC. Translated: CASSLTGNLAETQYF.

The V and J genes are TRBV11-2 and TRBJ2-1; 9 bases are shared with TRBD1. From germline, CDR1 is SGHAT and CDR2 FQNNGV. V gave up 6 bases and J gave up 5 bases; unmatched junction bases: 11. CDR3 size: 16 residues. Here the CDR3 DNA reads TGTGCCAGCAGTCCTATTAACAGGGGGCAACACAATGAGCAGTTCTTC. It is translated as CASSPINRGQHNEQFF.